This T cell receptor beta chain was sequenced for a study of PD-1 blockade in classical Hodgkin lymphoma. The study's findings and limits: According to reports, newly diagnosed patients had lower baseline TCR diversity than healthy donors, and relapsed/refractory patients had lower baseline TCR diversity still. With CD4+ cells, TCR diversity rose significantly by C4D1, but not with CD8+ cells. Patients with an early start, nivolumab under 1 year after ASCT, were excluded.

All patients experienced relapse after autologous stem cell transplantation, and brentuximab vedotin exposure was variable. About this clone: The antigen remains unidentified.

The table came from immunoSEQ multiplex PCR; TCRdb's copy has only in-frame clones and leaves some out. The table shows around 99,000 clones, with about four fifths occurring only once. V was clipped by 0 bases and J by 5 bases, with 8 bases between them. CDR1 is LGHNA and CDR2 is YNFKEQ in the germline V gene. The CDR3 contains 14 residues. Source: peripheral blood mononuclear cells (PBMCs), taken before the second cycle of nivolumab. The chain employs TRBV4-2 and TRBJ2-1; no clear D. The receptor was isolated from a human donor with classical Hodgkin lymphoma. CDR3 coding DNA: TGTGCCAGCAGCCAAGATTTACATAACAATGAGCAGTTCTTC. This translates into CASSQDLHNNEQFF.